Following are 26 T cell receptor beta chains from one sample sequenced in a study of kidney transplant recipient with SARS-CoV-2 infection. TCRdb redid the calling of the reads with MiXCR, one entry per CDR3 protein. The repertoire consists of under 250,000 distinct CDR3 sequences, with around 30% occurring once and the leading ten covering 6% to 8.5%. This specimen was a blood sample, taken at baseline and around day 110 from a kidney transplant recipient. These receptors all come from a male patient between 25 and 40 years old who had COVID-19 and was a kidney transplant recipient. Part of the T cell pool may stem from the graft donor.

A word on this clonotype: This may be a read error: a much more frequent sequence differs by one nucleotide. The CDR3 reads CAGSHAQGQGYEQYF. The CDR3 DNA reads TGTGCCGGCAGCCATGCCCAGGGACAGGGCTACGAGCAGTACTTC. V is TRBV7-2 and J is TRBJ2-7; 9 bases match TRBD1. The germline V gene has CDR1 SGHTA and CDR2 FQGNSA. This CDR3 region has 15 residues.

A note on this clonotype: With a much larger clone just one base away, this may be a read error. This chain joins TRBV9 and TRBJ1-1; D unclear. The V and J ends lost 5 bases and 4 bases respectively, with 15 bases between them. The V gene's germline CDR1 is SGDLS and CDR2 YYNGEE. The CDR3 is 14 amino acids. The CDR3 DNA sequence: TGTGCCAGCAGTACATCCGGGATGAGCACTGAAGCTTTCTTT. Protein sequence: CASSTSGMSTEAFF.

This clonotype came up many times. CDR3 residues: CATSVLKRCGKTYGYTF. The CDR3 DNA reads as TGTGCCACCAGCGTATTGAAAAGGTGTGGAAAGACCTATGGCTACACCTTC. The chain is built from TRBV15 and TRBJ1-2; D remains unclear. Germline loops: CDR1 LNHNV, CDR2 YYDKDF (reference sequence). Trimming pared 5 bases from V and 4 bases from J, leaving 23 bases between. The CDR3 contains 17 residues. Combining the CDR3 with reference TRBV15 and TRBJ1-2 gives the whole variable domain DAMVIQNPRYQVTQFGKPVTLSCSQTLNHNVMYWYQQKSSQAPKLLFHYYDKDFNNEADTPDNFQSRRPNTSFCFLDIRSPGLGDTAMYLCATSVLKRCGKTYGYTFGSGTRLTVV.

To note about this clonotype: A clone one base away is much larger, so this may be a read error. This chain uses TRBV28 with TRBJ1-2; D gene ambiguous. This CDR3 spans 12 amino acids. Trimming left V 4 bases short and J 5 bases short, with 8 bases between. Germline values: CDR1 MDHEN, CDR2 SYDVKM. CDR3 protein: CASSWTNYGYTF. In DNA form, the CDR3 reads TGTGCCAGCAGTTGGACGAATTATGGCTACACCTTC.

As concerns this clonotype: One base away lies a much larger clone, so this may be a sequencing read error. The chain uses TRBV5-1 and TRBJ1-2; 7 bases match TRBD1. The ends lost 9 bases at V and 9 bases at J; junction bases unmatched: 17. The V gene's germline CDR1 is SGHRS and CDR2 YFSETQ. The CDR3 spans 14 residues. CDR3 nucleotide sequence: TGCGCCACCATGACCGGGACAGCGGAGGGGAGCTACACCTTC. This codes for CATMTGTAEGSYTF.

J is TRBJ2-7 and V is TRBV5-1; the D is unclear. Germline CDR1 SGHRS, CDR2 YFSETQ. This CDR3 is built from 15 residues. Trimming stripped 4 bases from V and 2 bases from J, with 16 bases between. CDR3 residues: CASSRDVSPAYEQYF. Written as DNA, the CDR3 is TGCGCCAGCAGCCGCGACGTATCCCCAGCCTACGAGCAGTACTTC.

The J gene is TRBJ1-1, the V gene TRBV6-8; no reliable D call. V dropped 5 bases and J dropped 3 bases, with 7 bases sitting between them. Germline lookup yields CDR1 MNHGY and CDR2 SAAAGT. This CDR3 has 12 amino acids. The CDR3 here is CASSGRYTEAFF. In nucleotides, the CDR3 is TGTGCCAGCAGTGGGCGTTACACTGAAGCTTTCTTT.

Concerning this clonotype itself: This clone may be a read error of a much larger clone one base away. This sequence joins TRBV11-3 and TRBJ2-1, with 7 bases aligning to TRBD1. This CDR3 region has 17 residues. Germline V gene lookup returns CDR1 SGHNT and CDR2 YENEEA. In DNA form, the CDR3 reads TGTGCCAGCAGCCCTGGGGGACAGCGCCGCTCCTACAATGAGCTGTTCTTC. As protein: CASSPGGQRRSYNELFF.

This clonotype was seen ten or more times. V gene TRBV6-5 combines with J gene TRBJ1-2; D call uncertain. V was shortened by 4 bases and J by 4 bases, with 22 bases between the two germline ends. This CDR3 comprises 17 residues. Germline assignment: CDR1 MNHEY and CDR2 SVGAGI. The DNA of the CDR3 is TGTGCCAGCAGTTGTCGAATCTCTATGCGAAAGACCTATGGCTACACCTTC. This translates into CASSCRISMRKTYGYTF.

This clonotype came up many times. This chain uses TRBV12-3 or TRBV12-4 with TRBJ1-2; no firm D call. CDR3 length: 17 amino acids. Between the trimmed V and J ends, which lost 5 bases and 4 bases, there was a span of 23 bases. DNA for the CDR3: TGTGCCAGCAGTAACTTCGTCACAGCAGGAAAGACCTATGGCTACACCTTC. Protein: CASSNFVTAGKTYGYTF.

V usage is TRBV6-6 and J usage is TRBJ2-5; D may be TRBD1 (6 bases). V shed 5 bases and J shed 4 bases, with 11 bases lying between them. The CDR3 consists of 13 residues. The germline gives CDR1 MNHNY, CDR2 SVGAGI (reference sequence). CDR3 sequence: CASSAGVGETQYF. The CDR3 DNA is TGTGCCAGCAGTGCAGGGGTAGGAGAGACCCAGTACTTC.

This clonotype appeared a single time. This may arise from a read error, as a much more abundant clone is one base away. The chain joins TRBV5-5 to TRBJ1-1; the D gene is possibly TRBD1 (5 bases). V was cut by 4 bases and J by 7 bases, with 11 bases left in between. The CDR3 runs to 12 residues. Germline loops: CDR1 SGHKS, CDR2 YYEKEE (reference sequence). CDR3 coding DNA: TGTGCCAGCAGCCTGATAGACAGTGAAGCTTTCTTT. As protein: CASSLIDSEAFF.

For this clonotype: A much larger clone is a single base away; this may be a read error. The rearrangement uses TRBV19 and TRBJ1-1, with 9 bases aligning to TRBD1. The CDR3 is made up of 17 amino acids. V shed 3 bases and J 4 bases; nucleotides not matched to a gene: 12. Germline V CDR1 and CDR2: LNHDA, SQIVND (reference sequence). For the CDR3, the DNA is TGTGCCAGTAGTATTCCTATCCGCGGACAGGGGAGCACTGAAGCTTTCTTT. The encoded protein is CASSIPIRGQGSTEAFF.

The chain joins TRBV5-1 to TRBJ1-2; the D is unclear. The germline gives CDR1 SGHRS, CDR2 YFSETQ. The CDR3 contains 13 residues. The germline V and J ends were trimmed by 1 base and 2 bases, with 6 bases remaining between them. Here the CDR3 reads CASSLTVNYGYTF. The CDR3 coding sequence is TGCGCCAGCAGCTTGACAGTAAACTATGGCTACACCTTC.

In regard to this clonotype: A much larger clonotype is one base distant, so this may be a read error. This chain connects TRBV6-4 to TRBJ1-2, with D unresolved. The V end was cut by 5 bases, the J end by 4 bases, with 23 bases between. CDR1 and CDR2 (germline): MRHNA, SNTAGT. The CDR3 is made up of 17 amino acids. The CDR3 nucleotides read TGTGCCAGCAGTTATTCGCGCTCACACGGAAAGGCCTATGGCTACACCTTC. Its protein is CASSYSRSHGKAYGYTF.

This clonotype was observed a few times. This chain joins TRBV20-1 and TRBJ2-2, with no clear D. Germline V gives CDR1 DFQATT, CDR2 SNEGSKA (reference sequence). This CDR3 is built from 16 residues. V was shortened by 0 bases and J by 2 bases, with 13 bases between the two germline ends. The CDR3 nucleotides are TGCAGTGCTAGAGATCTCTCCAGGCCAAACACCGGGGAGCTGTTTTTT. It specifies CSARDLSRPNTGELFF.

This clonotype has a count of ten or more. This rearrangement joins TRBV7-2 to TRBJ1-2; no definite D call. The CDR3 length is 17 residues. Per the germline V gene, CDR1 is SGHTA and CDR2 is FQGNSA. Trimming shortened V by 5 bases and J by 4 bases, and 23 bases separated the two germline ends. The CDR3 nucleotides read TGTGCCAGCAGCAAGAGGTCCAGAGACGGAAAGACCTATGGCTACACCTTC. Translation: CASSKRSRDGKTYGYTF. Filled out from reference TRBV7-2 and TRBJ1-2, the complete variable domain reads GAGVSQSPSNKVTEKGKDVELRCDPISGHTALYWYRQSLGQGLEFLIYFQGNSAPDKSGLPSDRFSAERTGGSVSTLTIQRTQQEDSAVYLCASSKRSRDGKTYGYTFGSGTRLTVV.

The chain carries TRBV20-1 and TRBJ1-6; 8 nucleotides align to TRBD1. The germline gives CDR1 DFQATT, CDR2 SNEGSKA (reference sequence). The CDR3 has 16 amino acids. The CDR3 is CSARTGSGSYNSPLHF. Here the CDR3 DNA reads TGCAGCGCCAGGACAGGGTCGGGCTCCTATAATTCACCCCTCCACTTT.

In the case of this clonotype: The likely explanation is a read error, given a far larger clone one base away. The V gene is TRBV27, the J gene TRBJ2-4, with TRBD2 matching over 7 bases. The end of the DNA aligns better with TRBJ2-7, so the J call may be wrong. Germline V gene sequence: CDR1 MNHEY, CDR2 SMNVEV (reference sequence). The CDR3 runs to 14 residues. This CDR3 is CASSRLASSCEQYF. The CDR3 DNA reads as TGTGCCAGCAGTCGACTAGCTTCTTCCTGCGAGCAGTACTTC.

Notes on this clonotype: A much larger clone lies a single base off, so this may be a read error. The genes are TRBV6-5 and TRBJ1-2; D gene unclear. Germline lookup yields CDR1 MNHEY and CDR2 SVGAGI. The CDR3 is made up of 13 amino acids. CDR3 protein: CASLPPANYSYTF. In nucleotides, the CDR3 is TGTGCCAGCTTACCCCCCGCTAACTATAGCTACACCTTC.

This clonotype occurred many times. This chain links TRBV8-2 with TRBJ2-6. TRBV8-2 is shown as a pseudogene. The CDR3 sequence is 17 residues long. In DNA form, the CDR3 reads TGTGGCAGCACGCATAGGATAACACAAAGTCGGGCCAACGTCCTGACTTTC. Residues: CGSTHRITQSRANVLTF.

For this clonotype: This could be a read error, since a much larger clone is one nucleotide away. The rearrangement uses TRBV10-1 and TRBJ1-2; the D is unclear. The CDR3 has 14 residues. Germline loops: CDR1 WNHNN, CDR2 SYGVQD (reference sequence). V was cut by 4 bases and J by 1 base, with 10 bases left in between. DNA of the CDR3: TGCGCCAGCAGTGCTAAGGGCAGTAACTATGGCTACACCTTC. Its protein product is CASSAKGSNYGYTF.

A note on this clonotype: A much larger clone lies one base from this, so it may be a read error. The J gene is TRBJ1-2, the V gene TRBV9; D is undetermined. The V end lost 5 bases, the J end lost 4 bases, and 21 bases lay between the germline ends. Per the germline V gene, CDR1 is SGDLS and CDR2 is YYNGEE. This CDR3 is 16 amino acids long. CDR3 loop: CASSSTYSRKTYGYTF. The CDR3, as DNA: TGTGCCAGCAGTAGTACGTACTCAAGAAAGACCTATGGCTACACCTTC. The variable domain in full, completed from reference TRBV9 and TRBJ1-2, reads DSGVTQTPKHLITATGQRVTLRCSPRSGDLSVYWYQQSLDQGLQFLIQYYNGEERAKGNILERFSAQQFPDLHSELNLSSLELGDSALYFCASSSTYSRKTYGYTFGSGTRLTVV.

The sample holds many counts of this clonotype. This chain joins TRBV5-8 and TRBJ2-1; TRBD2 might be the D (5 bases). From germline, CDR1 is SGHTS and CDR2 YDEGEE. This CDR3 spans 13 amino acids. V shed 4 bases and J shed 4 bases, with 9 bases lying between them. The CDR3: CASSPGIYNEQFF. The CDR3, as DNA: TGTGCCAGCAGCCCGGGAATTTACAATGAGCAGTTCTTC.

At least ten counts were recorded for this clonotype. The chain joins TRBV5-4 to TRBJ1-2; maybe TRBD1 (5 bases). Germline CDR1 is SGHNT and CDR2 is YYREEE (reference sequence). V lost 6 bases, J lost 4 bases, and 22 bases lay in between. This CDR3 contains 16 residues. This chain's CDR3 is CASTGDVPGKTYGYTF. CDR3 in DNA: TGTGCCAGCACCGGGGACGTACCAGGAAAGACCTATGGCTACACCTTC.

This clonotype was seen repeatedly, ten times or more. The rearrangement links TRBV6-1 to TRBJ2-6; TRBD1 might be the D (5 bases). The V and J ends lost 1 base and 1 base respectively, with 5 bases between them. Germline CDR1 is MNHNS and CDR2 is SASEGT. This CDR3 has 15 amino acids. CDR3 coding DNA: TGTGCCAGCAGTGAAGAGGGGTCTGGGGCCAACGTCCTGACTTTC. This sequence encodes CASSEEGSGANVLTF.